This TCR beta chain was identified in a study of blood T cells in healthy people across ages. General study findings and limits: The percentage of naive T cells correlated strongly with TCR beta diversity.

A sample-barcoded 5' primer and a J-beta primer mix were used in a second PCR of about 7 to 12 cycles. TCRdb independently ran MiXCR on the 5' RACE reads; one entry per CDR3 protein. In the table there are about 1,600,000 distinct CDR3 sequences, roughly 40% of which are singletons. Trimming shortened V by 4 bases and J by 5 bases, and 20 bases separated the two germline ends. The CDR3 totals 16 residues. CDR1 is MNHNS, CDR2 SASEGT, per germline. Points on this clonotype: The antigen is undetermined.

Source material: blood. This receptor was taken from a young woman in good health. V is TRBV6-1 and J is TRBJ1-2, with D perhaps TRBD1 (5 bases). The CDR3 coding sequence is TGTGCCAGCAGTGTCACACACGGGACGGAGCCGTATGGCTACACCTTC. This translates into CASSVTHGTEPYGYTF.